This TCR beta chain was found in a study of blood T cell repertoires in COVID-19. The sample holds one count of this clone. Trimming removed 3 bases from V and 6 bases from J; junction bases left unmatched: 8. Germline V lookup: CDR1 SGHNT, CDR2 YENEEA. CDR3 length: 16 residues. As processed by the authors: Amplification with reference gene primers provided the estimates of nucleated cell counts. Some clones are missing from TCRdb's copy, which holds only in-frame ones; the method was immunoSEQ multiplex PCR. V and J calls plus clone size are reproduced from that table; the DNA served to infer D and trimming. The sample yields more than 85,000 clones, 70% to 90% seen once.

The chain combines TRBV11-3 with TRBJ2-1; TRBD2 matches at 10 bases. The material sequenced was peripheral blood. This receptor was obtained from a human donor in a cohort sampled during active COVID-19. The CDR3 DNA reads TGTGCCAGCAGCTTGGGTCTAGCGGGAGTTTTCAATGAGCAGTTCTTC. Translating gives CASSLGLAGVFNEQFF.